The rows below give T cell receptor beta chains drawn from one sample of a study of blood T cell repertoires in COVID-19. Clones were read by immunoSEQ multiplex PCR, and TCRdb kept only the in-frame ones, dropping some. Of around 160,000 clones listed, about 89% are singletons. Source material: peripheral blood. The receptor set was obtained from a man at least 80 years old with acute or convalescent COVID-19. The CDR3 runs from the conserved cysteine through the conserved F or W. D genes are given only for firm matches. Part of the rows lack a size; the others show once, few, many or a class for expanded clones.

clone size: -; J gene: TRBJ2-2; D gene: -; V gene: TRBV5-1; CDR3 DNA: TGCGCCAGCAGCTTGGGGGGACTTAACACCGGGGAGCTGTTTTTT; CDR3 protein: CASSLGGLNTGELFF
clone size: -; J gene: TRBJ2-2; D gene: -; V gene: TRBV11-2; CDR3 DNA: TGTGCCAGCAGCTTCAATGAGCGGATCCCCGGGGAGCTGTTTTTT; CDR3 protein: CASSFNERIPGELFF
clone size: -; J gene: TRBJ2-1; D gene: TRBD2; V gene: TRBV20-1; CDR3 DNA: TGCAGTGCTAGTAGCGGGAGTTGGTACAATGAGCAGTTCTTC; CDR3 protein: CSASSGSWYNEQFF
clone size: -; J gene: TRBJ1-1; D gene: -; V gene: TRBV3-1/TRBV3-2; CDR3 DNA: TGTGCCAGCAGCCAAGTCGCGGGAGCCGGTGAAGCTTTCTTT; CDR3 protein: CASSQVAGAGEAFF
clone size: -; J gene: TRBJ1-3; D gene: -; V gene: TRBV7-2; CDR3 DNA: TGTGCCAGCAGCACATATTATGGAAACACCATATATTTT; CDR3 protein: CASSTYYGNTIYF
clone size: -; J gene: TRBJ2-3; D gene: TRBD2; V gene: TRBV6-6; CDR3 DNA: TGTGCCAGCAGGCCCTCTGCGGGAGGGCCCGTGTATACGCAGTATTTT; CDR3 protein: CASRPSAGGPVYTQYF
clone size: once; J gene: TRBJ2-3; D gene: TRBD2; V gene: TRBV10-1; CDR3 DNA: TGCGCCAGCAGTGACGGTAGCGGGGCCCCTAAGACAGATACGCAGTATTTT; CDR3 protein: CASSDGSGAPKTDTQYF
clone size: -; J gene: TRBJ1-1; D gene: -; V gene: TRBV12-3/TRBV12-4; CDR3 DNA: TGTGCCAGCAGTCAAACTTCGAACACTGAAGCTTTCTTT; CDR3 protein: CASSQTSNTEAFF
clone size: -; J gene: TRBJ1-5; D gene: -; V gene: TRBV27; CDR3 DNA: TGTGCCAGCAGTCGAAAGGGGGTGGGGAACAATCAGCCCCAGCATTTT; CDR3 protein: CASSRKGVGNNQPQHF
clone size: -; J gene: TRBJ2-7; D gene: TRBD1; V gene: TRBV28; CDR3 DNA: TGTGCCAGCAGTTTGACAGGGGGTCTCGAGCAGTACTTC; CDR3 protein: CASSLTGGLEQYF
clone size: -; J gene: TRBJ2-5; D gene: TRBD2; V gene: TRBV2; CDR3 DNA: TGTGCCAGCACCATAGCGGGGGGGCGAGAGACCCAGTACTTC; CDR3 protein: CASTIAGGRETQYF
clone size: once; J gene: TRBJ2-6; D gene: -; V gene: TRBV11-3; CDR3 DNA: TGTGCCAGCAGCTTTGCGAGTGCGACTGGGGCCAACGTCCTGACTTTC; CDR3 protein: CASSFASATGANVLTF
clone size: -; J gene: TRBJ1-2; D gene: -; V gene: TRBV18; CDR3 DNA: TGTGCCAGCTCACCACAAAGGACTGATCTAGGCTACACCTTC; CDR3 protein: CASSPQRTDLGYTF
clone size: -; J gene: TRBJ1-2; D gene: -; V gene: TRBV4-2; CDR3 DNA: TGTGCCAGCAGCCAAGACTCTGAACCGGGGGGCTACACCTTC; CDR3 protein: CASSQDSEPGGYTF
clone size: few; J gene: TRBJ1-1; D gene: -; V gene: TRBV29-1; CDR3 DNA: TGCAGCGTTGGACAGGTGGGCACTGAAGCTTTCTTT; CDR3 protein: CSVGQVGTEAFF
clone size: -; J gene: TRBJ1-2; D gene: -; V gene: TRBV28; CDR3 DNA: TGTGCCAGCACTCAGCCGGGACTCCTCTATGGCTACACCTTC; CDR3 protein: CASTQPGLLYGYTF
clone size: -; J gene: TRBJ1-6; D gene: -; V gene: TRBV4-1; CDR3 DNA: TGCGCCAGCAGCCACGAACAGGCTTTAGGTTCACCCCTCCACTTT; CDR3 protein: CASSHEQALGSPLHF
clone size: -; J gene: TRBJ2-3; D gene: TRBD1; V gene: TRBV5-1; CDR3 DNA: TGCGCCAGCCATGAGCGACAGGGAGACACAGATACGCAGTATTTT; CDR3 protein: CASHERQGDTDTQYF
clone size: -; J gene: TRBJ1-4; D gene: -; V gene: TRBV7-2; CDR3 DNA: TGTGCCAGCAGCTTTTCGGGGAGGCGTGGTGAAAAACTGTTTTTT; CDR3 protein: CASSFSGRRGEKLFF
clone size: -; J gene: TRBJ2-7; D gene: TRBD2; V gene: TRBV28; CDR3 DNA: TGTGCCAGCAGTCTAAGGACTAGCGGGATGGTCTCCTACGAGCAGTACTTC; CDR3 protein: CASSLRTSGMVSYEQYF
clone size: -; J gene: TRBJ1-1; D gene: -; V gene: TRBV7-2; CDR3 DNA: TGTGCCAGCAGCTTAGCCCCCGGGAGAAACACTGAAGCTTTCTTT; CDR3 protein: CASSLAPGRNTEAFF
clone size: -; J gene: TRBJ1-2; D gene: -; V gene: TRBV6-6; CDR3 DNA: TGTGCCAGCAGTAAGACAGAGAATGGCTACACCTTC; CDR3 protein: CASSKTENGYTF
clone size: once; J gene: TRBJ1-1; D gene: -; V gene: TRBV28; CDR3 DNA: TGTGCCAGCAGTTATGGGGTTTTGAGGGATGGAGGAGCTTTCTTT; CDR3 protein: CASSYGVLRDGGAFF
clone size: -; J gene: TRBJ1-2; D gene: TRBD1; V gene: TRBV28; CDR3 DNA: TGTGCCAGCAGTATTTTCTTAGGACAGGGCTATGGCTACACCTTC; CDR3 protein: CASSIFLGQGYGYTF
clone size: -; J gene: TRBJ2-1; D gene: TRBD2; V gene: TRBV19; CDR3 DNA: TGTGCCAGTAGCCGGGACTCCAGCGGGGGAGATGAGCAGTTCTTC; CDR3 protein: CASSRDSSGGDEQFF
clone size: -; J gene: TRBJ1-1; D gene: -; V gene: TRBV6-5; CDR3 DNA: TGTGCCAGCAGTTACGCGGGGAGGGCTTTCTTT; CDR3 protein: CASSYAGRAFF
clone size: -; J gene: TRBJ1-6; D gene: TRBD1; V gene: TRBV10-2; CDR3 DNA: TGCGCCAGCAGTGACCCCGGGACAGGGAGTTCACCCCTCCACTTT; CDR3 protein: CASSDPGTGSSPLHF
clone size: once; J gene: TRBJ1-1; D gene: -; V gene: TRBV29-1; CDR3 DNA: TGCAGCGCCTTTGCAGGGACTAACACTGAAGCTTTCTTT; CDR3 protein: CSAFAGTNTEAFF
clone size: -; J gene: TRBJ2-5; D gene: -; V gene: TRBV20-1; CDR3 DNA: TGCAGTGCTTGGGCACAAGAGACCCAGTACTTC; CDR3 protein: CSAWAQETQYF
clone size: -; J gene: TRBJ2-7; D gene: TRBD2; V gene: TRBV27; CDR3 DNA: TGTGCCAGCAGTTCGTCCCTGGCGGGGGGGCCCTACGAGCAGTACTTC; CDR3 protein: CASSSSLAGGPYEQYF
clone size: -; J gene: TRBJ2-2; D gene: -; V gene: TRBV7-3; CDR3 DNA: TGTGCCAGCAGCTCCATACCAGGGATCGGCGGGGAGCTGTTTTTT; CDR3 protein: CASSSIPGIGGELFF
clone size: -; J gene: TRBJ2-7; D gene: TRBD1; V gene: TRBV9; CDR3 DNA: TGTGCCAGCAGCCAGCCAGGGGGCCACGAGCAGTACTTC; CDR3 protein: CASSQPGGHEQYF
clone size: -; J gene: TRBJ2-3; D gene: TRBD2; V gene: TRBV7-2; CDR3 DNA: TGTGCCAGCAGCCCCAGCCTCGGGACTAACACAGATACGCAGTATTTT; CDR3 protein: CASSPSLGTNTDTQYF
clone size: few; J gene: TRBJ2-1; D gene: -; V gene: TRBV5-1; CDR3 DNA: TGCGCCAGCAGCTTGGGGGAGGCCCCACTTGGTGAGCAGTTCTTC; CDR3 protein: CASSLGEAPLGEQFF
clone size: once; J gene: TRBJ2-6; D gene: TRBD1; V gene: TRBV7-6; CDR3 DNA: TGTGCCAGCAGCCCGACAGGGGGCAGTTCTGGGGCCAACGTCCTGACTTTC; CDR3 protein: CASSPTGGSSGANVLTF
clone size: -; J gene: TRBJ1-1; D gene: -; V gene: TRBV6-5; CDR3 DNA: TGTGCCAGCAGTCTGGGCAGGGTTGAAGCTTTCTTT; CDR3 protein: CASSLGRVEAFF
clone size: -; J gene: TRBJ2-7; D gene: -; V gene: TRBV5-1; CDR3 DNA: TGCGCCAGCACCTTATATCGACTAGTCCACGAGCAGTACTTC; CDR3 protein: CASTLYRLVHEQYF
clone size: -; J gene: TRBJ2-4; D gene: -; V gene: TRBV29-1; CDR3 DNA: TGCAGCGTGACCACGGGACTTTTTCAGTACTTC; CDR3 protein: CSVTTGLFQYF
clone size: -; J gene: TRBJ2-3; D gene: TRBD2; V gene: TRBV2; CDR3 DNA: TGTGCCAGCACCAAGGGACTAGCGGGAGGCCCCTTCGCAGATACGCAGTATTTT; CDR3 protein: CASTKGLAGGPFADTQYF
clone size: -; J gene: TRBJ1-4; D gene: -; V gene: TRBV7-9; CDR3 DNA: TGTGCCAGCACCAAGGGAGGGGCGCTGGGGTATAATGAAAAACTGTTTTTT; CDR3 protein: CASTKGGALGYNEKLFF
clone size: -; J gene: TRBJ2-5; D gene: -; V gene: TRBV4-2; CDR3 DNA: TGTGCCAGCAGCCAAGATCGAGAGACTACCTACCAAGAGACCCAGTACTTC; CDR3 protein: CASSQDRETTYQETQYF
clone size: -; J gene: TRBJ2-7; D gene: TRBD1; V gene: TRBV6-1; CDR3 DNA: TGTGCCAGCAGGAGGGGACAGGGGGTTAACGAGCAGTACTTC; CDR3 protein: CASRRGQGVNEQYF
clone size: -; J gene: TRBJ1-1; D gene: TRBD1; V gene: TRBV10-3; CDR3 DNA: TGTGCCATCAGGCCCTCAGGGGGATGGACTGAAGCTTTCTTT; CDR3 protein: CAIRPSGGWTEAFF
clone size: once; J gene: TRBJ1-5; D gene: -; V gene: TRBV19; CDR3 DNA: TGTGCCAGTAGATTACAGGATACGAGTAATCAGCCCCAGCATTTT; CDR3 protein: CASRLQDTSNQPQHF
clone size: -; J gene: TRBJ2-1; D gene: -; V gene: TRBV7-8; CDR3 DNA: TGTGCCAGCAGTTACAGGGTAACGGGCTACAATGAGCAGTTCTTC; CDR3 protein: CASSYRVTGYNEQFF